This T cell receptor (beta chain) was profiled in a study of T cells in Graves' hyperthyroidism and ophthalmopathy. RNA transcripts were the template for amplifying TCR beta CDR3 regions. HTBI primers drove first-round RT-PCR of the TCR CDR3. TCRdb passed the multiplex PCR reads through MiXCR, listing each CDR3 protein once. The data contain hundreds of thousands of distinct CDR3 sequences, just under 20% of them singletons. In this sample, this clonotype turned up many times. Its antigen is still unknown. Study results and limitations: The majority of expanded thyroid clonotypes above 0.001 also appeared in blood.

There are 14 residues in the CDR3. The germline V gene encodes CDR1 MDHEN and CDR2 SYDVKM. V dropped 3 bases and J dropped 3 bases, with 12 bases sitting between them. Sequencing was performed on blood. This sequence was found in a man in his forties or fifties with Graves' ophthalmopathy. This chain links TRBV28 with TRBJ2-7; D possibly corresponds to TRBD2 (5 bases). The CDR3 coding sequence is TGTGCCAGCAGTTTGTACGGGGAGCACTACGAGCAGTACTTC. Its translation is CASSLYGEHYEQYF.